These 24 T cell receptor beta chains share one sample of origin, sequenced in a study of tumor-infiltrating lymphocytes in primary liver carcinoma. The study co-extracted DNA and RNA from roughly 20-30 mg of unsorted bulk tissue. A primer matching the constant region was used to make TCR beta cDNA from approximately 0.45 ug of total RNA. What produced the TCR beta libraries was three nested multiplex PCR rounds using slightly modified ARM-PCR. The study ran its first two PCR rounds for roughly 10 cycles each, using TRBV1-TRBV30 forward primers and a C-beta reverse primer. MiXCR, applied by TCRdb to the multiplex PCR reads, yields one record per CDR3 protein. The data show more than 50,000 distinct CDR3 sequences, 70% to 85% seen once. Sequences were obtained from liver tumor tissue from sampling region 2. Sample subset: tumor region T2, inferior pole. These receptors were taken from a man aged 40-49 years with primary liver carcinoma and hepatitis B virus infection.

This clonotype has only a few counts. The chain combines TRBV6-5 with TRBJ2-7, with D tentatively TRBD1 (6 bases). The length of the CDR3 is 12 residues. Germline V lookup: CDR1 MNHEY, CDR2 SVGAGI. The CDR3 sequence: CTSSAGPDRLYF. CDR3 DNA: TGTACGAGCAGTGCTGGACCGGACAGATTATACTTC.

The CDR3 reads CASSWGQVAMREEYF. The CDR3 nucleotides are TGTGCCAGCAGTTGGGGACAGGTCGCTATGAGAGAGGAGTACTTC. This chain connects TRBV6-8 to TRBJ2-7, with TRBD1 matching over 8 bases. From germline, CDR1 is MNHGY and CDR2 SAAAGT. The J segment lost 11 bases and the V segment lost 4 bases, leaving 16 bases of the junction unmatched. The CDR3 length is 15 residues.

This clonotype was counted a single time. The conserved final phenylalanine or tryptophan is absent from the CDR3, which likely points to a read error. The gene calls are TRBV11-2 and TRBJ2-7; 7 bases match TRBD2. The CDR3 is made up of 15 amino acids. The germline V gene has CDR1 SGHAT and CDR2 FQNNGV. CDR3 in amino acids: CASSLVGGSSYEQYL. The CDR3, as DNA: TGCGCCAGCAGCTTAGTGGGAGGGAGCTCCTACGAGCAGTACCTC.

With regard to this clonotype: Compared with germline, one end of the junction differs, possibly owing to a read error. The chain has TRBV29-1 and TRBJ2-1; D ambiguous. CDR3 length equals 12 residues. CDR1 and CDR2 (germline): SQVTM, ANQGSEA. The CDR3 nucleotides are TGCAGTGTTGGGTTGAACCGAAATGAGCAGTTCTTC. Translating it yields CSVGLNRNEQFF.

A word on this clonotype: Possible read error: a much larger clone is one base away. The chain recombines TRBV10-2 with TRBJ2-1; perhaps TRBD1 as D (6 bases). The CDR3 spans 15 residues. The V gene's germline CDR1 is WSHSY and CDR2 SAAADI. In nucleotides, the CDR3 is TGCACCAGCAGTGAGCAGGGGCCCCGTGACAATGAGCAGTTCTTC. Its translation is CTSSEQGPRDNEQFF.

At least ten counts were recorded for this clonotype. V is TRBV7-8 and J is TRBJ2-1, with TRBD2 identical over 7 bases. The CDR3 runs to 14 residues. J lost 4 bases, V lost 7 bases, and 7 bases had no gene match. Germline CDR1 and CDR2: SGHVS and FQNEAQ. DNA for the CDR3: TGTGCCAGCATCAGGACTAGAGGATACAATGAGCAGTTCTTC. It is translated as CASIRTRGYNEQFF.

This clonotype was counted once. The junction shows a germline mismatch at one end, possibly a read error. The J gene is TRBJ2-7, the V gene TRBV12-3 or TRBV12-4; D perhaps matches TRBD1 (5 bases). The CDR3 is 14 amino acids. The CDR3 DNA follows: TGTCCCAGCAGTCCTCACAGGTTATCCTACGAGCAATACTTC. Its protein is CPSSPHRLSYEQYF.

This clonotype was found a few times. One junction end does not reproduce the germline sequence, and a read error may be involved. This CDR3 is CAISEGEGTGANALTF. Here the CDR3 DNA reads TGTGCCATCAGTGAGGGGGAGGGGACTGGGGCCAACGCCCTGACCTTC. The chain recombines TRBV10-3 with TRBJ2-6, with 7 bases lining up with TRBD2. This CDR3 has 16 residues. Germline CDR1 ENHRY, CDR2 SYGVKD.

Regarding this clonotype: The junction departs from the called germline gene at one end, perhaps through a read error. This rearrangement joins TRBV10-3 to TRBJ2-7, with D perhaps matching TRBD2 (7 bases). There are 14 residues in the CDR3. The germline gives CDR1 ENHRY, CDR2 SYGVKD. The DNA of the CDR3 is TGTGCCTTCAGTGCGGGGGCCCTCTCTTACGAGCAGTACTTC. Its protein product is CAFSAGALSYEQYF.

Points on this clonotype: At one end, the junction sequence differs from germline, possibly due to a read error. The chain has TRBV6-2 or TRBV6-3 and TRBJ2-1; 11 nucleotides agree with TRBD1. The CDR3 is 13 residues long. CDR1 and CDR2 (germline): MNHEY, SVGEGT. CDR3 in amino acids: CVSSYMSGTGGFF. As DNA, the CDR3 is TGTGTCAGCAGTTACATGTCCGGGACAGGGGGGTTCTTC.

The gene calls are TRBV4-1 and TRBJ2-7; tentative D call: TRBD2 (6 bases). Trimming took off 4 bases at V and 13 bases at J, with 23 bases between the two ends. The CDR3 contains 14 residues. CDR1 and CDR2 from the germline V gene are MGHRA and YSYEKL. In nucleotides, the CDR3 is TGCGCCAGCAGCCCCCGGGACTCGCTGATTAGGCATTACTTC. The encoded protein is CASSPRDSLIRHYF.

The CDR3 loop reads CASSLAAREYEQYF. CDR3 sequence (DNA): TGTGCCAGCAGCTTAGCGGCTAGAGAATACGAGCAGTACTTC. The J gene is TRBJ2-7, the V gene TRBV11-2; D is unclear. The CDR3 runs to 14 residues. Trimming cost V 1 base and J 4 bases, with 11 bases left between them. CDR1 is SGHAT and CDR2 is FQNNGV in the germline V gene.

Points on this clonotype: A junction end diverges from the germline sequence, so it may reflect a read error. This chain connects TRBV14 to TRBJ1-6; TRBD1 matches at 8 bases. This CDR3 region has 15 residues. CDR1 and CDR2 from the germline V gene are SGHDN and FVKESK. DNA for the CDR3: TGTACCAGCAGCCAAACAGGGGGTGGTCTTTCGCCCCTCCACTTT. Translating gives CTSSQTGGGLSPLHF.

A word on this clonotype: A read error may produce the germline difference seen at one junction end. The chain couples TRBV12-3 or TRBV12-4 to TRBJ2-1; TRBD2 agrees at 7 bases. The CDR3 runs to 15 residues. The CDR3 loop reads CTSSFGGTSHNEQFF. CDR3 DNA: TGTACCAGCAGTTTCGGGGGGACCTCCCACAATGAGCAGTTCTTC.

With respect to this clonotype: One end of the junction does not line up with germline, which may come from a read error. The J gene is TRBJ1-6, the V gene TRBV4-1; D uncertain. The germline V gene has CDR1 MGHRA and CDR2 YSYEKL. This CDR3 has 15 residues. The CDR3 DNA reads TGCACCAGCAGCCAAGATCTCTCCTATAATTCACCCCTCCACTTT. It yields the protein CTSSQDLSYNSPLHF.

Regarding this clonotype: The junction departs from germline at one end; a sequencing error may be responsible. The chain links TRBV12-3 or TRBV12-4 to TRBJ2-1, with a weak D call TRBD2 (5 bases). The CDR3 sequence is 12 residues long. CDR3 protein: CASDGDYNGQFF. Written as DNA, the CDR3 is TGTGCCAGCGATGGAGACTACAATGGGCAGTTCTTC.

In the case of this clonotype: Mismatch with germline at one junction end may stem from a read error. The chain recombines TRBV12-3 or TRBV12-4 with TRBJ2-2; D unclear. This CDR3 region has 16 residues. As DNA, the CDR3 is TGTGCCTGCAGTTTTGAAGTGGGCGCATGGTCCGGGGAGCTGTTTTTT. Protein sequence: CACSFEVGAWSGELFF.

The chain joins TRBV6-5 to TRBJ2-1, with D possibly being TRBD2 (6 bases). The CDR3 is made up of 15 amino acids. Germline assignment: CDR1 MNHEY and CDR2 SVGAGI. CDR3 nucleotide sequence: TGTACTAGCAGTTACTCTAGTACTAGTGGGAGTCGGAAGTTCTTC. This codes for CTSSYSSTSGSRKFF.

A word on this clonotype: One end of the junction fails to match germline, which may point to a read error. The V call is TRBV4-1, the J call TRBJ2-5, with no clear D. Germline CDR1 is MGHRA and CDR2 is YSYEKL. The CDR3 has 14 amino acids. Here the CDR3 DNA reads TGTGCCAGCAACCAAGACCCTTCAGCTGGGGCCCAGTACTTC. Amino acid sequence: CASNQDPSAGAQYF.

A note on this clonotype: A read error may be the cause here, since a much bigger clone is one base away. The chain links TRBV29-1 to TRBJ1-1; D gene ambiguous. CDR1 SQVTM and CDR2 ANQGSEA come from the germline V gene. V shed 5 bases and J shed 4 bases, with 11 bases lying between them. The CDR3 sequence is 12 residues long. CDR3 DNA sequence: TGCAGCGTTCTGGAAACGACCACTGAAGCTTTCTTT. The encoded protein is CSVLETTTEAFF.

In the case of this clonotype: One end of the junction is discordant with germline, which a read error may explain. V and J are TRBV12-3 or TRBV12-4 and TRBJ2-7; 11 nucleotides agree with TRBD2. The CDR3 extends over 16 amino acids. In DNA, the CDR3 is TGTACCAGCAGTTTATTAGCGGGGGGGCCTCCCTACAAGCAGTACTTC. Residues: CTSSLLAGGPPYKQYF.

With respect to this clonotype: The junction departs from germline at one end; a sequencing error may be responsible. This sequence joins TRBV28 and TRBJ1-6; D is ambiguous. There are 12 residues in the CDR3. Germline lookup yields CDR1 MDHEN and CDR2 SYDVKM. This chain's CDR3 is CASSHAGGGGYF. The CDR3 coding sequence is TGTGCCAGCAGTCATGCTGGCGGCGGAGGGTACTTT.

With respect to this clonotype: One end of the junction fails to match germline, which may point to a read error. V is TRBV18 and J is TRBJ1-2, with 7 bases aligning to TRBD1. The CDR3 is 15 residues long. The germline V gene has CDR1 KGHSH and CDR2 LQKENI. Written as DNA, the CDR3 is TGTGCCAGCTCACCGCTAGAGGACAGGAACTATGACTACACCTTC. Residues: CASSPLEDRNYDYTF. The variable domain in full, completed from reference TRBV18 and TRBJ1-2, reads NAGVMQNPRHLVRRRGQEARLRCSPMKGHSHVYWYRQLPEEGLKFMVYLQKENIIDESGMPKERFSAEFPKEGPSILRIQQVVRGDSAAYFCASSPLEDRNYDYTFGSGTRLTVV.

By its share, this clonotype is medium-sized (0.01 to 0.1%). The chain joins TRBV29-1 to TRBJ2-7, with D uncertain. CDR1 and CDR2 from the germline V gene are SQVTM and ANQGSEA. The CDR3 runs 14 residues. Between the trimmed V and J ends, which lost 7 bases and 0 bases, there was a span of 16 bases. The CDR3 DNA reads TGCAGCGCCTGGTCCTCAGGCAGCTCCTACGAGCAGTACTTC. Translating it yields CSAWSSGSSYEQYF.